The entry that follows covers one T cell receptor (beta chain) sequence. The V end was cut by 7 bases, the J end by 8 bases, with 20 bases between. The CDR3 loop spans 14 amino acids. The data derive from a study of patients and donors after allogeneic stem cell transplantation. TCRdb reprocessed the RT-PCR reads via MiXCR and lists one record per CDR3 protein. Of about 200,000 distinct CDR3 sequences in the sample, less than 50% are singletons; the top ten hold about 9.9%. This clonotype was sampled from a human donor who was either an allogeneic HSCT recipient or a stem cell or donor lymphocyte infusion donor (not recorded which). It is not recorded whose cells these are; they may come from a transplant donor. This sequence joins TRBV12-3 or TRBV12-4 and TRBJ1-2; weak D call: TRBD1 (5 bases). Specimen: blood, either unsorted or a sorted T cell fraction (not recorded which). This chain's CDR3 is CASNQRSGRGGYTF. The CDR3 nucleotides are TGTGCCAGCAACCAGAGGTCGGGGCGGGGAGGCTACACCTTC.